The 31 T cell receptor beta chains reported below all come from one sample, sequenced in a study of T cell responses to AZD1222 COVID-19 vaccine. Measured with immunoSEQ multiplex PCR; TCRdb has only the in-frame clones, and not every one. The data hold about 160,000 clones, with over 75% observed a single time. Sequenced material: peripheral blood, taken on day 0 of AZD1222 vaccination. The receptors derive from an adult in good health.

The genes are TRBV10-3 and TRBJ2-7, with D perhaps TRBD2 (5 bases). With 3 bases removed from V and 2 bases from J, the gap between germline ends came to 14 bases. CDR3 length equals 15 residues. In germline, CDR1 is ENHRY, CDR2 SYGVKD. CDR3 amino acids: CAISEGEREAYEQYF. The CDR3 nucleotides are TGTGCCATCAGTGAAGGAGAACGGGAAGCCTACGAGCAGTACTTC.

The rearrangement uses TRBV2 and TRBJ1-3; unclear D gene. Germline CDR1 SNHLY, CDR2 FYNNEI. This CDR3 has 16 residues. Trimming pared 1 base from V and 0 bases from J, leaving 10 bases between. CDR3 nucleotides: TGTGCCAGCAGTGAAGTTAATTTGAACTCTGGAAACACCATATATTTT. Encoded protein: CASSEVNLNSGNTIYF. The variable domain in full, completed from reference TRBV2 and TRBJ1-3, reads EPEVTQTPSHQVTQMGQEVILRCVPISNHLYFYWYRQILGQKVEFLVSFYNNEISEKSEIFDDQFSVERPDGSNFTLKIRSTKLEDSAMYFCASSEVNLNSGNTIYFGEGSWLTVV.

This chain joins TRBV4-2 and TRBJ1-4; the D is unclear. Germline V gene data show CDR1 as LGHNA and CDR2 as YNFKEQ. This CDR3 has 15 residues. Trimming took 2 bases from V and 8 from J, leaving 15 bases between them. The CDR3 coding sequence is TGTGCCAGCAGCCAATACCCCTTGGGTGGGGAAAAACTGTTTTTT. Its translation: CASSQYPLGGEKLFF.

The V call is TRBV7-9, the J call TRBJ2-2; D unclear. Germline V gives CDR1 SEHNR, CDR2 FQNEAQ (reference sequence). The CDR3 consists of 13 residues. The CDR3 coding sequence is TGTGCGACCCCCGCAGATAACACCGGGGAGCTGTTTTTT. Protein: CATPADNTGELFF.

The chain is built from TRBV15 and TRBJ2-1; D not resolved. Looked up from germline, CDR1 is LNHNV and CDR2 is YYDKDF (reference sequence). Trimming stripped 0 bases from V and 10 bases from J, with 7 bases between. The CDR3 has 12 residues. The CDR3 spells CATSRDHAEQFF. CDR3 nucleotides: TGTGCCACCAGCAGAGACCATGCAGAGCAGTTCTTC. Looking up the rest from reference TRBV15 and TRBJ2-1 gives the full variable domain: DAMVIQNPRYQVTQFGKPVTLSCSQTLNHNVMYWYQQKSSQAPKLLFHYYDKDFNNEADTPDNFQSRRPNTSFCFLDIRSPGLGDTAMYLCATSRDHAEQFFGPGTRLTVL.

This clone was detected once. The chain recombines TRBV13 with TRBJ2-2; 7 bases align to TRBD2. Trimming at V came to 8 bases and at J to 3 bases, leaving 9 bases not matched to a gene. Germline lookup yields CDR1 PRHDT and CDR2 FYEKMQ (reference sequence). The CDR3 consists of 15 residues. The CDR3 sequence is CASGTGTTYTGELFF. The CDR3, as DNA: TGTGCCAGCGGAACCGGGACTACCTACACCGGGGAGCTGTTTTTT.

In this sample, this clone turned up a few times. The chain has TRBV6-1 and TRBJ2-5; D might be TRBD2 (5 bases). Germline V gene data show CDR1 as MNHNS and CDR2 as SASEGT. Trimming cost V 3 bases and J 5 bases, with 19 bases left between them. CDR3 size: 16 residues. CDR3 nucleotides: TGTGCCAGCAGTGACGGGGTAGCTGGTATTTACGAGACCCAGTACTTC. This codes for CASSDGVAGIYETQYF.

The chain has TRBV5-5 and TRBJ2-3, with D possibly being TRBD2 (5 bases). The CDR3 contains 15 residues. Germline V lookup: CDR1 SGHKS, CDR2 YYEKEE (reference sequence). Trimming cost V 6 bases and J 4 bases, with 18 bases left between them. This CDR3 reads CASTPFGAEADTQYF. The DNA for the CDR3 is TGTGCCAGCACCCCGTTCGGAGCGGAAGCAGATACGCAGTATTTT.

V gene TRBV27 combines with J gene TRBJ1-6, with no clear D. Trimming pared 5 bases from V and 9 bases from J, leaving 8 bases between. Germline V gene sequence: CDR1 MNHEY, CDR2 SMNVEV (reference sequence). This CDR3 comprises 12 residues. The CDR3 reads CASSLTGSPLHF. Written as DNA, the CDR3 is TGTGCCAGCAGTCTAACGGGTTCACCCCTCCACTTT.

The V gene is TRBV28, the J gene TRBJ2-1; D call uncertain. CDR1 and CDR2 from the germline V gene are MDHEN and SYDVKM. CDR3 size: 16 residues. The V and J ends lost 7 bases and 0 bases respectively, with 16 bases between them. CDR3 loop: CASTLEGISSYNEQFF. DNA of the CDR3: TGTGCCAGCACTTTGGAAGGGATTAGCTCCTACAATGAGCAGTTCTTC.

This chain uses TRBV6-5 with TRBJ1-2; 7 nucleotides line up with TRBD1. The junction had 7 bases not matched to a gene; V was cut back by 2 bases and J by 4 bases. The germline CDR1 and CDR2 sequences are MNHEY and SVGAGI. The CDR3 extends over 15 amino acids. The CDR3 region has the DNA TGTGCCAGCAGTTACCCGACAGGGCAAGGCTATGGCTACACCTTC. It encodes CASSYPTGQGYGYTF.

The chain uses TRBV5-1 and TRBJ1-6; 9 bases line up with TRBD1. The CDR3 covers 17 residues. Germline CDR1 is SGHRS and CDR2 is YFSETQ. The V gene end was trimmed by 2 bases and the J gene end by 7 bases; junction bases not matched to a gene: 10. This CDR3 reads CASSLGLSGQGNSPLHF. The CDR3 DNA reads TGCGCCAGCAGCTTAGGACTTTCGGGACAGGGAAATTCACCCCTCCACTTT.

This chain links TRBV21-1 with TRBJ2-1. TRBV21-1 is classified as a pseudogene. This CDR3 is 14 amino acids long. The CDR3 region is CASSKVPAYNEQFF. The DNA for the CDR3 is TGTGCCAGCAGCAAAGTTCCCGCTTACAATGAGCAGTTCTTC.

The rearrangement links TRBV3-1 (or the pseudogene TRBV3-2) to TRBJ2-1; 8 bases map to TRBD2. CDR3 length: 15 residues. V dropped 0 bases and J dropped 2; count of bases not matched to a gene: 0. Looked up from germline, CDR1 is LGHDT and CDR2 is YNNKEL (reference sequence). CDR3 nucleotides: TGTGCCAGCAGCCAAGACGGGGGGGCCTACAATGAGCAGTTCTTC. Protein sequence: CASSQDGGAYNEQFF.

The CDR3 bases are TGTGCCAGCTCACCTGGGACAGGGGGAAATACGCAGTATTTT. It specifies CASSPGTGGNTQYF. The chain carries TRBV18 and TRBJ2-3; 11 bases map to TRBD1. In germline, CDR1 is KGHSH, CDR2 LQKENI. The V gene end was trimmed by 3 bases and the J gene end by 7 bases; junction bases not matched to a gene: 3. The CDR3 extends over 14 amino acids.

The chain carries TRBV15 and TRBJ2-6; D is undetermined. This CDR3 is built from 14 residues. From germline, CDR1 is LNHNV and CDR2 YYDKDF (reference sequence). Deletions cut 7 bases from V and 0 bases from J, with 7 bases between. The CDR3 bases are TGTGCCACCACCTCCCCCTCTGGGGCCAACGTCCTGACTTTC. The encoded protein is CATTSPSGANVLTF.

This clone was counted a few times. This rearrangement joins TRBV10-3 to TRBJ1-2; D might be TRBD1 (5 bases). Germline-derived CDR1 and CDR2 are ENHRY and SYGVKD. The germline V and J ends were trimmed by 5 bases and 1 base, with 8 bases remaining between them. The CDR3 runs to 13 residues. For the CDR3, the DNA is TGTGCCATCAGTCAGGGTTTTAACTATGGCTACACCTTC. Translating gives CAISQGFNYGYTF.

The chain is built from TRBV15 and TRBJ1-2; D uncertain. Trimming removed 2 bases from V and 5 bases from J, with 18 bases in between. Germline-derived CDR1 and CDR2 are LNHNV and YYDKDF (reference sequence). CDR3 length equals 16 residues. CDR3 region: CATSRYRATDIYGYTF. CDR3 bases: TGTGCCACCAGCAGATACCGGGCGACCGACATATATGGCTACACCTTC.

The gene calls are TRBV21-1 and TRBJ2-7; TRBD1 reflects the table's D call only, with no check against the DNA. TRBV21-1 counts as a pseudogene. The CDR3 is 19 amino acids. CDR3: CASSKYGSRWQGASLEQYV. Here the CDR3 DNA reads TGTGCCAGCAGCAAATATGGGTCGAGGTGGCAGGGGGCCTCTCTCGAGCAGTACGTC.

The V and J genes are TRBV5-6 and TRBJ2-5; tentatively, D is TRBD1 (6 bases). The CDR3 sequence is 13 residues long. Germline V lookup: CDR1 SGHDT, CDR2 YYEEEE. The ends were cut back, 5 bases at V and 2 bases at J, with 10 bases in the middle. CDR3 sequence: CASSKDSQETQYF. The CDR3 nucleotides are TGTGCCAGCAGTAAGGACAGTCAAGAGACCCAGTACTTC. The complete variable domain, with remaining parts taken from reference TRBV5-6 and TRBJ2-5, reads DAGVTQSPTHLIKTRGQQVTLRCSPKSGHDTVSWYQQALGQGPQFIFQYYEEEERQRGNFPDRFSGHQFPNYSSELNVNALLLGDSALYLCASSKDSQETQYFGPGTRLLVL.

The chain employs TRBV7-8 and TRBJ1-1; 10 bases agree with TRBD1. The V gene's germline CDR1 is SGHVS and CDR2 FQNEAQ. The CDR3 is 18 amino acids. Trimming at V came to 1 base and at J to 1 base, leaving 9 bases not matched to a gene. CDR3 protein: CASSLVVRQGARNTEAFF. CDR3 sequence (DNA): TGTGCCAGCAGCTTAGTTGTTCGACAGGGGGCCAGGAACACTGAAGCTTTCTTT. The complete variable domain, with remaining parts taken from reference TRBV7-8 and TRBJ1-1, reads GAGVSQSPRYKVAKRGQDVALRCDPISGHVSLFWYQQALGQGPEFLTYFQNEAQLDKSGLPSDRFFAERPEGSVSTLKIQRTQQEDSAVYLCASSLVVRQGARNTEAFFGQGTRLTVV.

The V and J genes are TRBV18 and TRBJ2-7; no reliable D call. This CDR3 spans 11 amino acids. V gave up 2 bases and J gave up 3 bases, with 2 bases separating them. The germline gives CDR1 KGHSH, CDR2 LQKENI. The CDR3 nucleotides are TGTGCCAGCTCACCAGACTACGAGCAGTACTTC. Encoded protein: CASSPDYEQYF.

The rearrangement uses TRBV5-1 and TRBJ1-2; D perhaps matches TRBD1 (5 bases). The ends were cut back, 3 bases at V and 0 bases at J, with 15 bases in the middle. The CDR3 runs 16 residues. Germline V gene sequence: CDR1 SGHRS, CDR2 YFSETQ. In DNA, the CDR3 is TGCGCCAGCAGCTATCCGGGGCGGCCGACTAACTATGGCTACACCTTC. Encoded protein: CASSYPGRPTNYGYTF.

This chain connects TRBV5-1 to TRBJ1-6, with 8 bases lining up with TRBD1. The germline V gene has CDR1 SGHRS and CDR2 YFSETQ. Germline trimming cut 0 bases from V and 5 bases from J; bases unmatched to any gene: 4. This CDR3 contains 16 residues. The CDR3 sequence is CASSLVGQANNSPLHF. Here the CDR3 DNA reads TGCGCCAGCAGCTTGGTGGGACAGGCTAATAATTCACCCCTCCACTTT.

This clone appeared once. The chain recombines TRBV19 with TRBJ1-5; D is unclear. The CDR3 spans 15 residues. Germline CDR1 LNHDA, CDR2 SQIVND (reference sequence). Trimming removed 0 bases at V and 0 bases at J, with 6 bases between. This CDR3 is CASSIDGDSNQPQHF. The CDR3 DNA reads as TGTGCCAGTAGTATAGATGGAGATAGCAATCAGCCCCAGCATTTT.

This chain uses TRBV4-1 with TRBJ1-6, with a tentative D call TRBD1 (6 bases). This CDR3 contains 14 residues. V was cut by 0 bases and J by 10 bases, with 10 bases left in between. Germline V gene data show CDR1 as MGHRA and CDR2 as YSYEKL. The CDR3 loop reads CASSQDRGASPLHF. CDR3 bases: TGCGCCAGCAGCCAAGATCGGGGGGCCTCACCCCTCCACTTT.

This chain connects TRBV5-1 to TRBJ2-3; possible D gene TRBD2, 6 bases. The V end lost 0 bases, the J end lost 3 bases, and 14 bases lay between the germline ends. Germline loops: CDR1 SGHRS, CDR2 YFSETQ. The length of the CDR3 is 16 residues. In nucleotides, the CDR3 is TGCGCCAGCAGCTTGGGCGGGGAAGGTTCAACAGATACGCAGTATTTT. Its translation is CASSLGGEGSTDTQYF.

This chain connects TRBV19 to TRBJ2-1, with a possible D match to TRBD2 (5 bases). CDR3 length equals 14 residues. V gave up 3 bases and J gave up 8 bases, with 14 bases separating them. Germline CDR1 is LNHDA and CDR2 is SQIVND (reference sequence). The CDR3 reads CASSILARRYEQFF. CDR3 sequence (DNA): TGTGCCAGTAGTATCCTAGCACGTCGGTATGAGCAGTTCTTC.

The V gene is TRBV7-2, the J gene TRBJ1-2; TRBD1 might be the D (6 bases). Germline V gene lookup returns CDR1 SGHTA and CDR2 FQGNSA. The germline V and J ends were trimmed by 3 bases and 5 bases, with 19 bases remaining between them. The CDR3 runs 16 residues. CDR3 sequence: CASSLGVTGSGYGYTF. In DNA form, the CDR3 reads TGTGCCAGCAGCTTGGGGGTGACAGGTTCGGGGTATGGCTACACCTTC.

V and J are TRBV18 and TRBJ2-3; D may be TRBD2 (6 bases). The V gene lost 1 base and the J gene lost 0 bases, with 11 bases spanning the gap. Germline V gives CDR1 KGHSH, CDR2 LQKENI. The CDR3 has 16 amino acids. This chain's CDR3 is CASSPLQRGSTDTQYF. As DNA, the CDR3 is TGTGCCAGCTCACCACTTCAACGGGGGAGCACAGATACGCAGTATTTT.

This clone was counted only a few times. The chain combines TRBV3-1 (or the pseudogene TRBV3-2) with TRBJ2-7, with 13 bases lining up with TRBD2. There are 16 residues in the CDR3. CDR1 is LGHDT and CDR2 is YNNKEL in the germline V gene (reference sequence). V was clipped by 0 bases and J by 9 bases; unmatched bases: 8. The CDR3 coding sequence is TGTGCCAGCAGCCAAGATAGGGGACTAGCGGGGTCGGGGCAGTACTTC. Its protein is CASSQDRGLAGSGQYF.